A selection of T cell receptor beta chains follows, all from one sample in a study of early T cells in non-severe SARS-CoV-2 infection. TCRdb re-derived calls from the 5' RACE reads in MiXCR, one entry per CDR3 protein. The sample carries tens of thousands of distinct CDR3 sequences, around 10% recorded once. The starting material was whole blood, obtained at baseline. The receptors here all came from an adult who was a healthcare worker with PCR-confirmed SARS-CoV-2 infection or an uninfected control (not recorded which). Each CDR3 is given with its conserved first and last residue. Fields, in order: clone size, V gene, J gene, CDR3 protein. Clone size appears in some rows only: once, few, many, or a class for an expanded clone.

size: few; V: TRBV27; J: TRBJ1-6; CDR3: CASSTPGGNNSPLHF
size: many; V: TRBV29-1; J: TRBJ2-5; CDR3: CSVASGGVQETQYF
size: few; V: TRBV28; J: TRBJ2-7; CDR3: CASTGVFEQYF
size: few; V: TRBV7-8; J: TRBJ2-1; CDR3: CASAYNEQFF
size: -; V: TRBV29-1; J: TRBJ1-1; CDR3: CSVPGVEAFF
size: -; V: TRBV3-1; J: TRBJ2-5; CDR3: CASSQDARGPKTQYF
size: many; V: TRBV28; J: TRBJ1-1; CDR3: CASSLGTGVSEAFF
size: few; V: TRBV6-5; J: TRBJ1-2; CDR3: CASSYRDRGFGYTF
size: many; V: TRBV4-2; J: TRBJ2-5; CDR3: CASSPQQDGQETQYF
size: few; V: TRBV20-1; J: TRBJ2-7; CDR3: CSYVGRGYEQYF
size: -; V: TRBV27; J: TRBJ2-3; CDR3: CTSRRGTSGLDTQYF
size: few; V: TRBV29-1; J: TRBJ1-2; CDR3: CSAGNDGYTF
size: -; V: TRBV4-1; J: TRBJ2-7; CDR3: CASSQVDLGFSREQYF
size: -; V: TRBV20-1; J: TRBJ1-6; CDR3: CSAREQNNSPLHF
size: many; V: TRBV5-4; J: TRBJ1-6; CDR3: CASSLENGNSPLHF
size: many; V: TRBV5-6; J: TRBJ2-4; CDR3: CASSFASHIQYF
size: many; V: TRBV27; J: TRBJ1-1; CDR3: CASSFLGTEAFF